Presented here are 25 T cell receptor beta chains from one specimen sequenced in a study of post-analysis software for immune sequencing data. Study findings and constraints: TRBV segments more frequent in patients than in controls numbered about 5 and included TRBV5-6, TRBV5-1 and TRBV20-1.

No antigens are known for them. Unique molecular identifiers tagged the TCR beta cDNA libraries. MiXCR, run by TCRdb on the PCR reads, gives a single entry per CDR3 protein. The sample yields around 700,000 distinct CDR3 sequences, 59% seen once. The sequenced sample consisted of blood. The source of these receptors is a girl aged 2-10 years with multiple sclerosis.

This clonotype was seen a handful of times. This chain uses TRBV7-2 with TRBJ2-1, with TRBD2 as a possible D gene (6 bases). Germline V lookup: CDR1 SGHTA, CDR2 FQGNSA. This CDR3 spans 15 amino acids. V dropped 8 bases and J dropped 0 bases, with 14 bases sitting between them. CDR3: CASVPVEGSYNEQFF. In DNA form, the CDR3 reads TGTGCCAGCGTCCCAGTGGAGGGCTCCTACAATGAGCAGTTCTTC.

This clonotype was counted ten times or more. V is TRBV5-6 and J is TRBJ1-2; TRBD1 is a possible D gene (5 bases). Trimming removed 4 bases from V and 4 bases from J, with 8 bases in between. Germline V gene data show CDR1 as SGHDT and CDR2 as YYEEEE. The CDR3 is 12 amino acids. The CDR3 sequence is CASSPGTYGYTF. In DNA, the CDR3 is TGTGCCAGCAGCCCCGGGACCTATGGCTACACCTTC.

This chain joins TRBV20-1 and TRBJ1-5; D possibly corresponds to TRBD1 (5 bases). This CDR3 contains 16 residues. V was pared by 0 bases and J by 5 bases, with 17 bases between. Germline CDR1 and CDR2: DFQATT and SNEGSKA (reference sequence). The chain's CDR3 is CSARDRVGLGDQPQHF. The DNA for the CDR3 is TGCAGTGCTAGAGATCGGGTGGGACTGGGGGATCAGCCCCAGCATTTT.

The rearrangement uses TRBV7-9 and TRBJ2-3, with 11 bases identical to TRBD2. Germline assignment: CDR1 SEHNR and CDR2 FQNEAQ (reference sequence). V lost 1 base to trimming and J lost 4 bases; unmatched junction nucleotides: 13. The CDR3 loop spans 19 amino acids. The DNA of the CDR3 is TGTGCCAGCAGCTTAGGCCCGCTAGCGGGGGGCCTGCGGGCAGATACGCAGTATTTT. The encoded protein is CASSLGPLAGGLRADTQYF.

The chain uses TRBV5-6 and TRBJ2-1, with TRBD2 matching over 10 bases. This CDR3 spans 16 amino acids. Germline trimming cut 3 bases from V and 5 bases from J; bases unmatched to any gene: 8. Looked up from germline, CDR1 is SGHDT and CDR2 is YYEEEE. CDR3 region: CASSYQRTSGDNEQFF. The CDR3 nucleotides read TGTGCCAGCAGCTACCAACGGACTAGCGGAGACAATGAGCAGTTCTTC.

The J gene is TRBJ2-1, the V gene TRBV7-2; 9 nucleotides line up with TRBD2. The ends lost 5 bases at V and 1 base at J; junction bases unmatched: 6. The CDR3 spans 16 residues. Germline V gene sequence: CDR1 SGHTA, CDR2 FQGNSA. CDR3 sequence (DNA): TGTGCCAGCAGCGATAGAGCGGGAGGTTCCTACAATGAGCAGTTCTTC. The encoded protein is CASSDRAGGSYNEQFF.

The chain's CDR3 is CSAGQGAMENEQFF. CDR3 nucleotides: TGCAGCGCGGGACAGGGGGCTATGGAAAATGAGCAGTTCTTC. The rearrangement joins TRBV29-1 to TRBJ2-1, with 12 bases lining up with TRBD1. CDR3 length: 14 residues. The V gene's germline CDR1 is SQVTM and CDR2 ANQGSEA. Trimming took 7 bases from V and 7 from J; bases not matched to a gene: 8.

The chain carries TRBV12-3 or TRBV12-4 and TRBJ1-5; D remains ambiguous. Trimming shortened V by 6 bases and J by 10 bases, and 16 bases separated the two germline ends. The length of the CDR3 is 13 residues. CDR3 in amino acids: CASSQRPPNPQHF. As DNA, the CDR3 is TGTGCCAGCAGCCAGCGGCCCCCCAATCCCCAGCATTTT.

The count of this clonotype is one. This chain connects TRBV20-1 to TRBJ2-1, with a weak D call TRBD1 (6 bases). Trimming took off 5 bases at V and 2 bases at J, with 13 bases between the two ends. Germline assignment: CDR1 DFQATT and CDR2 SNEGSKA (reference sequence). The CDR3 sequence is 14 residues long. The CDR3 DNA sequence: TGCAGTGCTGAGGGACAAGGAGCCTACAATGAGCAGTTCTTC. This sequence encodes CSAEGQGAYNEQFF.

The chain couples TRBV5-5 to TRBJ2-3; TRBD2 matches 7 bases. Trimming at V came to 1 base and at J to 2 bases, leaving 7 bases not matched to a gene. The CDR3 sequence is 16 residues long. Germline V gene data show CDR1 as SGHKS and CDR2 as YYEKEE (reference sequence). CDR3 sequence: CASSLLSGGFTDTQYF. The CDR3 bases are TGTGCCAGCAGCTTGTTGTCGGGAGGTTTCACAGATACGCAGTATTTT.

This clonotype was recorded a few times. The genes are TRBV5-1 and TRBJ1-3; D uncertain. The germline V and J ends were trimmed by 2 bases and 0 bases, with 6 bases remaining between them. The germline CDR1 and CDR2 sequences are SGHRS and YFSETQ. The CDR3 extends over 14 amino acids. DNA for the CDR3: TGCGCCAGCAGCTTTATTCCCTCTGGAAACACCATATATTTT. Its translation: CASSFIPSGNTIYF. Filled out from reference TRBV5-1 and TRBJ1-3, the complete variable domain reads KAGVTQTPRYLIKTRGQQVTLSCSPISGHRSVSWYQQTPGQGLQFLFEYFSETQRNKGNFPGRFSGRQFSNSRSEMNVSTLELGDSALYLCASSFIPSGNTIYFGEGSWLTVV.

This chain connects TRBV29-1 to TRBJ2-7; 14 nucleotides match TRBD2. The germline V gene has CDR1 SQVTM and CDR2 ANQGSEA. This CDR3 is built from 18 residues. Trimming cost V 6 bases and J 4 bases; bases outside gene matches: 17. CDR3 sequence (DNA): TGCAGCGTGGCCGGGACTAGCGGGAGTTCGAGTTTTTCTTACGAGCAGTACGTC. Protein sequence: CSVAGTSGSSSFSYEQYV.

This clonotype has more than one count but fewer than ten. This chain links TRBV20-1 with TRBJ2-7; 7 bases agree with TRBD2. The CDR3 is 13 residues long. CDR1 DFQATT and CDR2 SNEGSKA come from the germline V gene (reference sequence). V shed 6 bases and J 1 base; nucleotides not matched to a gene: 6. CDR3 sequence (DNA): TGCAGTGCGCGAGCCGGGGGGTCCTACGAGCAGTACTTC. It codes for CSARAGGSYEQYF.

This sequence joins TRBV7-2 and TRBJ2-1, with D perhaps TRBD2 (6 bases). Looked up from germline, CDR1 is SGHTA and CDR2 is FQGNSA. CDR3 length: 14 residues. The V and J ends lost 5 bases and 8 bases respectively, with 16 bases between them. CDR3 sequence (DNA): TGTGCCAGCAGCCGATATAGGCGGGACGATGAGCAGTTCTTC. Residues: CASSRYRRDDEQFF. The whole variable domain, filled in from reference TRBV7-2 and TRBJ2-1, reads GAGVSQSPSNKVTEKGKDVELRCDPISGHTALYWYRQSLGQGLEFLIYFQGNSAPDKSGLPSDRFSAERTGGSVSTLTIQRTQQEDSAVYLCASSRYRRDDEQFFGPGTRLTVL.

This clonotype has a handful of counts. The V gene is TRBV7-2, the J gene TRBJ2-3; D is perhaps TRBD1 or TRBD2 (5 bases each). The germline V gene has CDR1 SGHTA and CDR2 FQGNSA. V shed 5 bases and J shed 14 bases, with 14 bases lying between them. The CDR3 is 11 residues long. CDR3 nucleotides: TGTGCCAGCAGCCCCGAAGGGGAGCCGTATTTT. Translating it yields CASSPEGEPYF.

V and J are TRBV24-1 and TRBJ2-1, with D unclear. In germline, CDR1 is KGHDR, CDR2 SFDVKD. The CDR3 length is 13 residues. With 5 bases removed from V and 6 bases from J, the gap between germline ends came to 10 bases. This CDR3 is CATSVGAINEQFF. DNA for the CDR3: TGTGCCACCAGTGTAGGAGCAATCAATGAGCAGTTCTTC.

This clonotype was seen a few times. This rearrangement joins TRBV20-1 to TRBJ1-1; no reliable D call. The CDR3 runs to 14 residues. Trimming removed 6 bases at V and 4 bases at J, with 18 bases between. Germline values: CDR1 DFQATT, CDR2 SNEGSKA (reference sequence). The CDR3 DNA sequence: TGCAGTGCCCGACCGGGCGGTGGGAGCACTGAAGCTTTCTTT. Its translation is CSARPGGGSTEAFF.

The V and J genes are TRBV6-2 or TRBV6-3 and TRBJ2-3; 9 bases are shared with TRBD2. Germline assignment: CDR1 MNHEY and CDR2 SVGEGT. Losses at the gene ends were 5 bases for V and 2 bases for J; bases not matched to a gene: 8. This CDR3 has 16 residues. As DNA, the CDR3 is TGTGCCAGCAGTCCCGGGACTAGCCGAGTCACAGATACGCAGTATTTT. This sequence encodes CASSPGTSRVTDTQYF.

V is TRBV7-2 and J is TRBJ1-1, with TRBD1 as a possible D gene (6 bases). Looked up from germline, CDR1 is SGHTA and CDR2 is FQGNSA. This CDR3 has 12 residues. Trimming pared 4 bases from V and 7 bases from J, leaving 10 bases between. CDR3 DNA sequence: TGTGCCAGCAGCTCCTTCAGGGGTGAAGCTTTCTTT. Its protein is CASSSFRGEAFF.

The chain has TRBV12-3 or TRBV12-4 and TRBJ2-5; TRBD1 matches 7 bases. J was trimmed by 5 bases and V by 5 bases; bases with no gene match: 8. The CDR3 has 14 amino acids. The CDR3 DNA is TGTGCCAGCAGTCCCGACAGGGCCTGGGAGACCCAGTACTTC. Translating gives CASSPDRAWETQYF.

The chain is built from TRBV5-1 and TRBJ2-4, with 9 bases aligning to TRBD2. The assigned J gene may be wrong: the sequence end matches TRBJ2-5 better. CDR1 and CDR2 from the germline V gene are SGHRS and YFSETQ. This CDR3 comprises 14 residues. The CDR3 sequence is CASSPGTSRETQYF. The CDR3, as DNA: TGCGCCAGCAGCCCGGGGACTAGCCGCGAGACCCAGTACTTC.

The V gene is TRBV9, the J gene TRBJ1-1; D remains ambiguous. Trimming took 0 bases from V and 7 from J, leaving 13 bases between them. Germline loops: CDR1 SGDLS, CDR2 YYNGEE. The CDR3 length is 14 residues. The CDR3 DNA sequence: TGTGCCAGCAGCGTAGATCCCGGGGTAGGTGAAGCTTTCTTT. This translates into CASSVDPGVGEAFF.

The CDR3 reads CASSLLPLSGGPDTQYF. In DNA, the CDR3 is TGCGCCAGCAGCCTACTCCCACTAAGCGGGGGCCCAGATACGCAGTATTTT. V is TRBV5-1 and J is TRBJ2-3; 8 nucleotides line up with TRBD2. V was clipped by 4 bases and J by 4 bases; unmatched bases: 14. The CDR3 totals 17 residues. The germline CDR1 and CDR2 sequences are SGHRS and YFSETQ.

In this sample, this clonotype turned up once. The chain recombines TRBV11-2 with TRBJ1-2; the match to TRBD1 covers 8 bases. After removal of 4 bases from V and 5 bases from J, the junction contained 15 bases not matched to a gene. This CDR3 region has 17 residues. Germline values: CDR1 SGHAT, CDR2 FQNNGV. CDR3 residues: CASSSGQGAIAPYGYTF. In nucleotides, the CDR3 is TGTGCCAGCAGCTCGGGGCAGGGGGCTATAGCCCCATATGGCTACACCTTC.

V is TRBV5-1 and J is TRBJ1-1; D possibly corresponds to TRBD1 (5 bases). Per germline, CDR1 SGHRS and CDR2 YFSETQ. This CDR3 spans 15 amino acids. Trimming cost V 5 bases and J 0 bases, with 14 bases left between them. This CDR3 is CASRSGGGVNTEAFF. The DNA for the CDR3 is TGCGCCAGCAGATCCGGCGGGGGGGTGAACACTGAAGCTTTCTTT.